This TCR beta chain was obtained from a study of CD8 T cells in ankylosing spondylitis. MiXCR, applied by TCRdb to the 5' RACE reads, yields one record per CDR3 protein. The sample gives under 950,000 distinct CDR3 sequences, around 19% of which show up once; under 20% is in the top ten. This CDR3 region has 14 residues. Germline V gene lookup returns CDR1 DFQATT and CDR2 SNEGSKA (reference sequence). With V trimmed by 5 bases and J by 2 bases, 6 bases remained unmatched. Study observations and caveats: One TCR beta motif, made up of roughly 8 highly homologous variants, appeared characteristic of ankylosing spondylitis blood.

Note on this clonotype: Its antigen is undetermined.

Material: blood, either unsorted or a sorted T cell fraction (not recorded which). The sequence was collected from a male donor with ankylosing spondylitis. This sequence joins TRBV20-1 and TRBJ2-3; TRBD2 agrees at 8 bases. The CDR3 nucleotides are TGCAGTGCTCCGCCGGGAGGGACCACAGATACGCAGTATTTT. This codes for CSAPPGGTTDTQYF.